This TCR beta chain was identified in a study of siplizumab effects on memory and regulatory T cells. Findings and caveats of the study: Proliferating Tregs from siplizumab cultures lacked functional confirmation of suppression. No naive or memory phenotype could be assigned to roughly 75-96% of proliferating clones. The naive T cell population seemed more diverse than memory cells and seemed a major contributor to the alloresponse. The average Treg-derived proportion among mappable alloreactive CD4+ clones was about 70% with siplizumab versus 25% to 30% in controls.

V was clipped by 4 bases and J by 0 bases, with 13 bases between them. The CDR3 spans 15 residues. In germline, CDR1 is SGHRS, CDR2 YFSETQ. As regards this clone: What it binds is not known.

Libraries were prepared by immunoSEQ multiplex PCR; TCRdb keeps only in-frame clonotypes and omits some of them. The table has about 100,000 clones, 75% to 95% seen once. The clonotype was recovered from a human donor in good health. Sequenced sample: CD4+ T cells sorted from blood. The V gene is TRBV5-1, the J gene TRBJ1-2; D perhaps matches TRBD1 (6 bases). The CDR3 DNA sequence: TGCGCCAGCAGCCTCGGGACACTAGCTAACTATGGCTACACCTTC. Protein: CASSLGTLANYGYTF.